This TCR beta chain was observed in a study of T cell responses to AZD1222 COVID-19 vaccine. Findings of the study overall: Mostly white British, mostly female donors; authors suggested clonal diversity may be underestimated. It was only a handful of AZD1222 recipients who were seropositive at baseline. Two doses of AZD1222 preceded a rise in Spike-specific TCR breadth and depth.

Germline V gene sequence: CDR1 SNHLY, CDR2 FYNNEI. This CDR3 is 14 amino acids long. Trimming cost V 8 bases and J 4 bases, with 17 bases left between them. In the case of this clone: What it recognizes is unknown.

The repertoire was sequenced with immunoSEQ multiplex PCR; TCRdb's copy has only in-frame clones and lacks some. The table shows around 130,000 clones, with around 91% occurring only once. The sample consisted of peripheral blood, taken on day 0 of AZD1222 vaccination. The chain carries TRBV2 and TRBJ1-2; the D is unclear. This receptor was identified in an adult in good health. The CDR3 coding sequence is TGTGCCAGCCGGAGGAGTGGGGTGGGCTATGGCTACACCTTC. Its translation is CASRRSGVGYGYTF.